Each of the 27 T cell receptor beta chains below was sequenced from the same sample in a study of Ad26.COV2.S vaccination and SARS-CoV-2 variants. Treatment indicated: some 19 received Ad26.COV2.S at low or high dose, single or two shots; 5 received placebo; per-sample allocation not given. Sampling happened 63 days after the first vaccine or placebo injection. Assay: immunoSEQ multiplex PCR; the TCRdb copy retains only in-frame clones and omits some. The sample contains roughly 240,000 clones, around 89% of which appear only once. The source was peripheral blood, collected in a trial of Ad26.COV2.S vaccine versus placebo. The receptor source for this set is a person aged 18 to 59 who received the Ad26.COV2.S COVID-19 vaccine or a placebo.

The chain joins TRBV27 to TRBJ2-5; 7 positions agree with TRBD2. Trimming removed 4 bases from V and 9 bases from J; junction bases left unmatched: 8. Germline CDR1 is MNHEY and CDR2 is SMNVEV (reference sequence). The CDR3 has 13 amino acids. CDR3 sequence: CASSSRTSRAQYF. In DNA, the CDR3 is TGTGCCAGCAGTTCCCGGACTAGTCGGGCCCAGTACTTC.

This clone appeared a few times. V and J are TRBV14 and TRBJ2-7, with TRBD2 as a possible D gene (8 bases). Germline V gene sequence: CDR1 SGHDN, CDR2 FVKESK. The CDR3 covers 16 residues. V lost 4 bases, J lost 2 bases, and 18 bases lay in between. The CDR3 DNA reads as TGTGCCAGCAGCCCGGGACAGACTAGCGTCACCTACGAGCAGTACTTC. Translation: CASSPGQTSVTYEQYF.

The genes are TRBV27 and TRBJ2-5; either TRBD1 or TRBD2 may supply D (6 bases each). The V and J ends lost 8 bases and 5 bases respectively, with 18 bases between them. The CDR3 contains 14 residues. The germline gives CDR1 MNHEY, CDR2 SMNVEV (reference sequence). The chain's CDR3 is CASSTRGEDETQYF. The CDR3 region has the DNA TGTGCCAGCTCCACAAGGGGGGAGGACGAGACCCAGTACTTC.

The rearrangement joins TRBV29-1 to TRBJ2-3; D is ambiguous. Germline CDR1 reads SQVTM; CDR2 reads ANQGSEA. Between the trimmed V and J ends, which lost 0 bases and 2 bases, there was a span of 12 bases. The CDR3 covers 15 residues. The CDR3 protein is CSVEEFSMDTDTQYF. The DNA of the CDR3 is TGCAGCGTTGAAGAATTTAGCATGGACACAGATACGCAGTATTTT.

This clone was picked up one time. The chain carries TRBV7-2 and TRBJ2-7; tentative D call: TRBD1 (6 bases). CDR3 length: 14 amino acids. V lost 2 bases to trimming and J lost 2 bases, with 10 bases between them. CDR1 SGHTA and CDR2 FQGNSA come from the germline V gene. The CDR3 sequence is CASSLLGDTYEQYF. Written as DNA, the CDR3 is TGTGCCAGCAGCTTACTCGGGGACACCTACGAGCAGTACTTC. Full variable domain (rest looked up from reference TRBV7-2 and TRBJ2-7): GAGVSQSPSNKVTEKGKDVELRCDPISGHTALYWYRQSLGQGLEFLIYFQGNSAPDKSGLPSDRFSAERTGGSVSTLTIQRTQQEDSAVYLCASSLLGDTYEQYFGPGTRLTVT.

The V gene is TRBV10-3, the J gene TRBJ2-7; possibly TRBD1 for D (5 bases). Trimming took off 2 bases at V and 5 bases at J, with 7 bases between the two ends. Germline assignment: CDR1 ENHRY and CDR2 SYGVKD. The CDR3 spans 12 residues. CDR3 amino acids: CAISEVGDEQYF. The CDR3 region has the DNA TGTGCCATCAGTGAGGTAGGGGACGAGCAGTACTTC.

This chain links TRBV6-5 with TRBJ2-4; D is possibly TRBD1 (5 bases). This CDR3 has 15 amino acids. The V and J ends lost 2 bases and 8 bases respectively, with 16 bases between them. Germline V gives CDR1 MNHEY, CDR2 SVGAGI. The CDR3 reads CASSYRGRDYDIQYF. The CDR3 bases are TGTGCCAGCAGTTACAGGGGCAGGGATTATGACATTCAGTACTTC.

The rearrangement uses TRBV3-1 (or the pseudogene TRBV3-2) and TRBJ2-7, with a weak D call TRBD1 (5 bases). The ends were cut back, 3 bases at V and 2 bases at J, with 14 bases in the middle. The CDR3 consists of 15 residues. Germline V gives CDR1 LGHDT, CDR2 YNNKEL (reference sequence). The CDR3 region has the DNA TGTGCCAGCAGCCATCCGACAGCCAGCCCCTACGAGCAGTACTTC. Protein product: CASSHPTASPYEQYF.

The chain couples TRBV9 to TRBJ2-1; D remains ambiguous. This CDR3 is built from 16 residues. Trimming stripped 0 bases from V and 2 bases from J, with 12 bases between. Germline V gives CDR1 SGDLS, CDR2 YYNGEE. The CDR3 protein is CASSVASGIAYNEQFF. CDR3 bases: TGTGCCAGCAGCGTAGCTTCGGGTATTGCCTACAATGAGCAGTTCTTC.

The V and J genes are TRBV7-8 and TRBJ2-7; 13 bases are shared with TRBD2. The CDR3 totals 18 residues. Germline CDR1 SGHVS, CDR2 FQNEAQ. Trimming cost V 4 bases and J 2 bases; bases outside gene matches: 11. CDR3 region: CASSSAPRTSGGTYEQYF. The CDR3 bases are TGTGCCAGCAGCTCAGCCCCCCGGACTAGCGGGGGCACCTACGAGCAGTACTTC. The variable domain in full, completed from reference TRBV7-8 and TRBJ2-7, reads GAGVSQSPRYKVAKRGQDVALRCDPISGHVSLFWYQQALGQGPEFLTYFQNEAQLDKSGLPSDRFFAERPEGSVSTLKIQRTQQEDSAVYLCASSSAPRTSGGTYEQYFGPGTRLTVT.

This clone came up a few times. This chain connects TRBV5-4 to TRBJ2-1; 16 nucleotides align to TRBD2. V trimming: 0 bases; J trimming: 9 bases; junction bases outside the gene matches: 6. The length of the CDR3 is 17 residues. From germline, CDR1 is SGHNT and CDR2 YYREEE (reference sequence). The CDR3 protein is CASSLAAGLAGGSEQFF. CDR3 in DNA: TGTGCCAGCAGCTTGGCGGCGGGACTAGCGGGGGGGAGTGAGCAGTTCTTC.

The rearrangement links TRBV3-1 (or the pseudogene TRBV3-2) to TRBJ2-3; D unresolved. Trimming removed 1 base at V and 2 bases at J, with 4 bases between. The CDR3 spans 13 residues. The germline gives CDR1 LGHDT, CDR2 YNNKEL (reference sequence). CDR3 nucleotides: TGTGCCAGCAGCCAAGTAAACACAGATACGCAGTATTTT. Protein product: CASSQVNTDTQYF.

The V gene is TRBV28, the J gene TRBJ2-7; D is possibly TRBD1 or TRBD2 (5 bases each). The V end lost 2 bases, the J end lost 7 bases, and 24 bases lay between the germline ends. CDR3 size: 17 residues. The germline V gene has CDR1 MDHEN and CDR2 SYDVKM. CDR3 sequence: CASSLPLGAPQDEEQYF. In DNA, the CDR3 is TGTGCCAGCAGTTTACCCCTCGGGGCTCCCCAGGATGAGGAGCAGTACTTC.

The genes are TRBV11-2 and TRBJ2-5; possibly TRBD2 for D (6 bases). Between the trimmed V and J ends, which lost 0 bases and 5 bases, there was a span of 16 bases. The CDR3 totals 16 residues. CDR1 is SGHAT, CDR2 FQNNGV, per germline. The CDR3 loop is CASSLDSVGGRETQYF. CDR3 DNA sequence: TGTGCCAGCAGCTTAGATAGTGTCGGAGGGCGGGAGACCCAGTACTTC. Using reference TRBV11-2 and TRBJ2-5 for the parts outside the CDR3, the full variable domain is EAGVAQSPRYKIIEKRQSVAFWCNPISGHATLYWYQQILGQGPKLLIQFQNNGVVDDSQLPKDRFSAERLKGVDSTLKIQPAKLEDSAVYLCASSLDSVGGRETQYFGPGTRLLVL.

This sequence joins TRBV24-1 and TRBJ2-2, with D perhaps TRBD1 or TRBD2 (7 bases each). Germline assignment: CDR1 KGHDR and CDR2 SFDVKD. Trimming shortened V by 0 bases and J by 2 bases, and 12 bases separated the two germline ends. This CDR3 contains 17 residues. The DNA of the CDR3 is TGTGCCACCAGTGATTTGCGGGGGGACAGAAACACCGGGGAGCTGTTTTTT. Translated: CATSDLRGDRNTGELFF.

V usage is TRBV29-1 and J usage is TRBJ2-7, with D uncertain. Germline V gene sequence: CDR1 SQVTM, CDR2 ANQGSEA. The CDR3 sequence is 12 residues long. Trimming took 6 bases from V and 6 from J, leaving 15 bases between them. This CDR3 is CSVDVLGGEQYF. In nucleotides, the CDR3 is TGCAGCGTCGACGTCCTCGGTGGCGAGCAGTACTTC.

The CDR3 here is CASGEGGTRGANVLTF. CDR3 in DNA: TGTGCCAGCGGGGAGGGAGGGACGAGGGGGGCCAACGTCCTGACTTTC. The gene calls are TRBV5-4 and TRBJ2-6, with 7 nucleotides matching TRBD2. Germline V lookup: CDR1 SGHNT, CDR2 YYREEE (reference sequence). There are 16 residues in the CDR3. V shed 7 bases and J 4 bases; nucleotides not matched to a gene: 11.

This chain connects TRBV29-1 to TRBJ1-1; TRBD1 matches at 9 bases. This CDR3 region has 16 residues. Per the germline V gene, CDR1 is SQVTM and CDR2 is ANQGSEA. Unmatched junction bases numbered 12, after V lost 5 bases and J lost 2 bases. CDR3 in amino acids: CSVQTGTGRLNTEAFF. Written as DNA, the CDR3 is TGCAGCGTTCAAACCGGGACAGGGCGCCTAAACACTGAAGCTTTCTTT.

The rearrangement links TRBV6-5 to TRBJ1-4; D gene ambiguous. The CDR3 spans 13 residues. With 2 bases removed from V and 7 bases from J, the gap between germline ends came to 8 bases. Germline CDR1 MNHEY, CDR2 SVGAGI. The CDR3, as DNA: TGTGCCAGCAGTTACGGAGGTCCTGAAAAACTGTTTTTT. This encodes CASSYGGPEKLFF.

The chain employs TRBV25-1 and TRBJ1-1, with unresolved D. The CDR3 length is 15 residues. Germline V CDR1 and CDR2: MGHDK, SYGVNS. Trimming shortened V by 1 base and J by 0 bases, and 9 bases separated the two germline ends. The CDR3 DNA is TGTGCCAGCAGTGAATCGACACTGTTGAACACTGAAGCTTTCTTT. It is translated as CASSESTLLNTEAFF.

This sequence joins TRBV28 and TRBJ1-2; D ambiguous. Germline V gene lookup returns CDR1 MDHEN and CDR2 SYDVKM. Between the trimmed V and J ends, which lost 3 bases and 8 bases, there was a span of 10 bases. The CDR3 has 12 amino acids. This CDR3 reads CASSLGTRGYTF. The DNA of the CDR3 is TGTGCCAGCAGTTTGGGCACCCGAGGCTACACCTTC.

The V call is TRBV10-3, the J call TRBJ2-2; 7 bases fit TRBD1. Germline V gives CDR1 ENHRY, CDR2 SYGVKD. The CDR3 length is 16 residues. The V gene end was trimmed by 0 bases and the J gene end by 6 bases; junction bases not matched to a gene: 7. Written as DNA, the CDR3 is TGTGCCATCAGTGAGTCCGGGACAGAAGTTTCCGGGGAGCTGTTTTTT. Translated, it gives CAISESGTEVSGELFF.

The rearrangement links TRBV27 to TRBJ2-7; D is ambiguous. Germline-derived CDR1 and CDR2 are MNHEY and SMNVEV (reference sequence). The V gene lost 5 bases and the J gene lost 3 bases, with 11 bases spanning the gap. The CDR3 has 13 amino acids. CDR3 sequence: CASSLSWGYEQYF. The CDR3, as DNA: TGTGCCAGCAGTCTGAGTTGGGGCTACGAGCAGTACTTC.

DNA for the CDR3: TGTGCCAGCAGCCAAGATCCCCCGGGAGTGGCTGAAGCTTTCTTT. It codes for CASSQDPPGVAEAFF. This chain uses TRBV14 with TRBJ1-1; no firm D call. The CDR3 contains 15 residues. Germline V lookup: CDR1 SGHDN, CDR2 FVKESK. Trimming took 0 bases from V and 6 from J, leaving 14 bases between them.

This chain joins TRBV6-4 and TRBJ2-1, with 10 bases lining up with TRBD2. Trimming at V came to 5 bases and at J to 9 bases, leaving 7 bases not matched to a gene. CDR1 is MRHNA and CDR2 is SNTAGT in the germline V gene. This CDR3 has 14 amino acids. In nucleotides, the CDR3 is TGTGCCAGCAGTAGTAGCGGGGGGCGAGGTGAGCAGTTCTTC. Residues: CASSSSGGRGEQFF.

The chain couples TRBV5-1 to TRBJ2-1, with 9 positions matching TRBD2. This CDR3 is 17 amino acids long. Germline CDR1 reads SGHRS; CDR2 reads YFSETQ. The V segment lost 4 bases and the J segment 5 bases; nucleotides outside the gene matches: 13. For the CDR3, the DNA is TGCGCCAGCAGCCCGAGGGGGGACAGACTAGCGGACAATGAGCAGTTCTTC. Its translation is CASSPRGDRLADNEQFF.

This clone was detected only a few times. The V call is TRBV7-2, the J call TRBJ1-6, with a weak D call TRBD1 (6 bases). The germline CDR1 and CDR2 sequences are SGHTA and FQGNSA. The CDR3 loop spans 14 amino acids. Trimming left V 6 bases short and J 5 bases short, with 11 bases between. CDR3 sequence reads: CASRWTADNSPLHF. CDR3 nucleotide sequence: TGTGCCAGCAGATGGACAGCCGATAATTCACCCCTCCACTTT.